The rows below give T cell receptor beta chains drawn from one sample of a study of T cell changes during pregnancy in multiple sclerosis. Sequenced by immunoSEQ multiplex PCR; TCRdb stores in-frame clones only, minus some. The repertoire includes around 70,000 clones, over 80% of them detected once, and under 3% sits in the top ten. This specimen consisted of peripheral blood, obtained before pregnancy. The receptors were sampled from a female donor with multiple sclerosis, enrolled in a pregnancy study. CDR3s include the opening cysteine and the closing phenylalanine or tryptophan. A D gene is named only where the DNA matches it firmly. Size is omitted from some rows. Given values are once, few, many or a class for expanded clones.

v_call	clone_size	d_call	cdr3_length	j_call	cdr3_aa	cdr3_nt
TRBV9	NA	NA	15	TRBJ1-2	CASSVESWGEGGYTF	TGTGCCAGCAGCGTAGAAAGTTGGGGGGAAGGTGGCTACACCTTC
TRBV6-1	NA	NA	14	TRBJ2-2	CASSVLVGTGELFF	TGTGCCAGCAGTGTACTAGTCGGCACCGGGGAGCTGTTTTTT
TRBV2	NA	TRBD2	15	TRBJ2-4	CASKGGSISVSIQYF	TGTGCCAGCAAGGGCGGGAGCATCAGTGTGAGCATTCAGTACTTC
TRBV20-1	NA	TRBD2	11	TRBJ2-1	CSAPSGSEQFF	TGCAGTGCACCGAGCGGGAGTGAGCAGTTCTTC
TRBV4-2	NA	TRBD2	16	TRBJ2-1	CASSPEASGDYNEQFF	TGTGCCAGCAGCCCCGAGGCTAGCGGGGATTACAATGAGCAGTTCTTC
TRBV19	once	TRBD2	20	TRBJ2-7	CASSSDLPGLAGGPPYEQYF	TGTGCCAGTAGTTCGGATCTACCGGGACTAGCGGGAGGGCCCCCCTACGAGCAGTACTTC
TRBV18	NA	TRBD1	14	TRBJ2-5	CASSPGTGKETQYF	TGTGCCAGCTCACCCGGGACAGGGAAAGAGACCCAGTACTTC
TRBV7-6	NA	NA	17	TRBJ1-1	CASTLRRAGSVTTEAFF	TGTGCCAGCACCCTTCGGAGGGCAGGATCCGTCACCACTGAAGCTTTCTTT
TRBV7-9	NA	NA	15	TRBJ1-1	CASSSERHTYTEAFF	TGTGCCAGCAGCTCAGAGAGACACACATACACTGAAGCTTTCTTT
TRBV19	NA	NA	16	TRBJ1-1	CASRPTGTGMNTEAFF	TGTGCCAGTAGACCTACAGGGACGGGGATGAACACTGAAGCTTTCTTT
TRBV19	NA	TRBD1	15	TRBJ2-5	CASSTGQGTTETQYF	TGTGCCAGTAGTACGGGACAGGGAACGACCGAGACCCAGTACTTC
TRBV9	few	NA	15	TRBJ2-3	CASSLRGRETDTQYF	TGTGCCAGCAGCCTTAGAGGCAGGGAAACAGATACGCAGTATTTT
TRBV30	NA	NA	14	TRBJ2-7	CAWSVSFVGAEQYF	TGTGCCTGGAGTGTAAGTTTTGTTGGGGCCGAGCAGTACTTC
TRBV5-6	NA	NA	19	TRBJ1-1	CASSLDGKGPASLNTEAFF	TGTGCCAGCAGCTTGGATGGGAAGGGTCCCGCTAGCTTGAACACTGAAGCTTTCTTT
TRBV5-4	NA	TRBD1	14	TRBJ2-3	CAVGGDREKDTQYF	TGTGCCGTCGGCGGGGACAGGGAGAAAGATACGCAGTATTTT
TRBV5-6	NA	TRBD2	14	TRBJ2-7	CASSLGLAVYEQYF	TGTGCCAGCAGCTTGGGACTAGCTGTCTACGAGCAGTACTTC
TRBV9	NA	TRBD2	17	TRBJ2-2	CASSVGGGRALGGELFF	TGTGCCAGCAGCGTAGGAGGCGGGAGGGCCCTCGGTGGGGAGCTGTTTTTT
TRBV18	NA	NA	13	TRBJ2-1	CASSPSFGDEQFF	TGTGCCAGCTCACCCTCTTTCGGGGATGAGCAGTTCTTC
TRBV5-1	NA	NA	14	TRBJ1-1	CASSLVGVDTEAFF	TGCGCCAGCAGCTTGGTAGGGGTGGACACTGAAGCTTTCTTT
TRBV6-1	NA	TRBD2	15	TRBJ2-7	CASSEVTSGGYEQYF	TGTGCCAGCAGCGAAGTTACTAGCGGGGGCTACGAGCAGTACTTC
TRBV5-1	NA	TRBD1	14	TRBJ1-2	CASSLAGTGVGYTF	TGCGCCAGCAGCTTGGCCGGGACAGGGGTTGGCTACACCTTC
TRBV7-2	NA	TRBD2	19	TRBJ2-3	CASSFQRWTSGMSSDTQYF	TGTGCCAGCAGCTTTCAAAGGTGGACTAGCGGGATGTCCTCAGATACGCAGTATTTT
TRBV11-3	NA	TRBD1	15	TRBJ2-3	CASSPGTGVTDTQYF	TGTGCCAGCAGCCCCGGGACAGGGGTTACGGATACGCAGTATTTT
TRBV5-4	NA	TRBD1	17	TRBJ1-1	CASSLAGATGVGTEAFF	TGTGCCAGCAGCTTGGCGGGGGCTACAGGGGTGGGCACTGAAGCTTTCTTT
TRBV29-1	NA	TRBD1	15	TRBJ1-2	CSVEDPGQGDYGYTF	TGCAGCGTTGAAGATCCGGGACAGGGTGACTATGGCTACACCTTC
TRBV6-1	NA	TRBD1	14	TRBJ1-2	CASRGDSQLYGYTF	TGTGCCAGCAGGGGGGACAGCCAGCTCTATGGCTACACCTTC
TRBV5-1	NA	TRBD2	14	TRBJ2-1	CASSFRTSGNEQFF	TGCGCCAGCAGCTTCCGGACTAGCGGCAATGAGCAGTTCTTC
TRBV11-3	NA	TRBD1	15	TRBJ2-3	CASSAPGTGADTQYF	TGTGCCAGCAGCGCCCCGGGGACAGGGGCGGATACGCAGTATTTT